The 10 T cell receptor beta chains in this list originate from one sample, sequenced in a study of monozygotic twins with inflammatory bowel disease. From the 5' RACE reads, TCRdb lists one entry per CDR3 protein and no DNA. The table counts about 170,000 distinct CDR3 sequences; under 3.5% lies in the top ten. The sequencing input was blood. The receptor set was obtained from a human donor with ulcerative colitis or Crohn's disease, or a healthy co-twin of an affected twin (not recorded which).

The gene calls are TRBV6-4 and TRBJ2-2; the TCRdb call, TRBD1, lacks DNA for checking. Germline lookup yields CDR1 MRHNA and CDR2 SNTAGT. The CDR3 runs 13 residues. The CDR3 is CASSPGQSGELFF.

V gene TRBV4-3 combines with J gene TRBJ2-4; the TRBD2 assignment by TCRdb is unverifiable without DNA. CDR3 size: 15 residues. From germline, CDR1 is LGHNA and CDR2 YSLEER. This chain's CDR3 is CASSQDRGGRDIQYF.

The chain carries TRBV28 and TRBJ1-4. CDR1 and CDR2 from the germline V gene are MDHEN and SYDVKM. This CDR3 comprises 11 residues. CDR3 sequence reads: CASRTNEKLFF.

J is TRBJ2-1 and V is TRBV25-1; lacking DNA, the TRBD2 call made by TCRdb goes unchecked. Germline CDR1 reads MGHDK; CDR2 reads SYGVNS. There are 18 residues in the CDR3. CDR3 amino acids: CASSEDTFSGGRADEQFF.

V is TRBV7-7 and J is TRBJ2-1. Germline V gene sequence: CDR1 SSHAT, CDR2 FNYEAQ (reference sequence). The CDR3 is made up of 16 amino acids. CDR3 sequence reads: CASSWGIIWSYNEQFF.

The chain carries TRBV27 and TRBJ2-7; checking the TCRdb D call of TRBD1 is not possible without DNA. The CDR3 runs 13 residues. Germline assignment: CDR1 MNHEY and CDR2 SMNVEV (reference sequence). CDR3 sequence reads: CASAQGLPYEQYF.

The gene calls are TRBV12-3 or TRBV12-4 and TRBJ2-6; TCRdb outputs TRBD2, but without DNA this stays unchecked. The CDR3 has 13 residues. The CDR3 loop reads CASREAGANVLTF.

The genes are TRBV5-1 and TRBJ2-3; TCRdb's D call, TRBD2, is unchecked because there is no DNA. Germline CDR1 and CDR2: SGHRS and YFSETQ. The CDR3 loop spans 16 amino acids. CDR3 in amino acids: CASSLGAGLGTDTQYF.

CDR3 sequence reads: CASSSETGGGSPLHF. The V and J genes are TRBV7-9 and TRBJ1-6; TCRdb selects TRBD1, and the lack of DNA leaves this call unchecked. The length of the CDR3 is 15 residues. CDR1 and CDR2 from the germline V gene are SEHNR and FQNEAQ (reference sequence).

The CDR3 spells CASSEGAELTYNEQFF. The J gene is TRBJ2-1, the V gene TRBV6-1. The CDR3 has 16 residues. Germline lookup yields CDR1 MNHNS and CDR2 SASEGT.